The present T cell receptor beta chain was sequenced within a study of cytomegalovirus exposure and HLA in healthy donors. Findings and caveats of the study: TCR beta chains numbering more than 150 were designated cytomegalovirus-associated. A later analysis found most CMV-associated TCR beta chains apparently HLA-restricted. Later analysis identified a missense DCLRE1C variant that was linked to TCR beta V- and J-gene trimming.

Amplification used 60 Vbeta primers and 13 Jbeta primers. Assay: immunoSEQ multiplex PCR; the TCRdb copy retains only in-frame clones and omits some. The data show approximately 37,000 clones, 80% seen once. Germline loops: CDR1 SEHNR, CDR2 FQNEAQ (reference sequence). The CDR3 sequence is 15 residues long. V lost 5 bases and J lost 5; bases outside the gene matches: 9. Regarding this clone: Its antigen is not identified.

The chain uses TRBV7-9 and TRBJ2-7, with 10 bases fitting TRBD2. The sample comprised PBMCs. This receptor was identified in a male donor in good health and CMV-seronegative. The DNA for the CDR3 is TGTGCCAGCAGCCTCTTCGGAGCGGGAGGGGACGAGCAGTACTTC. The encoded protein is CASSLFGAGGDEQYF.